These T cell receptor beta chains were read from a single sample in a study of blood T cell repertoires in COVID-19. TCRdb's table, derived via immunoSEQ multiplex PCR, lists solely in-frame clones and lacks some. Here the sample spans approximately 160,000 clones, 70% to 85% being singletons. Sequencing was performed on peripheral blood. The receptor set was obtained from a woman in her 50s in a cohort sampled during active or convalescent COVID-19. The CDR3 runs from the conserved cysteine through the conserved F or W. A D gene is named only where the DNA matches it firmly. Expanded clones are given a class, and other clones once, few, many or no size at all.

d_call	clone_size	j_call	v_call	cdr3_nt	cdr3_aa
TRBD2	-	TRBJ2-3	TRBV13	TGTGCCAGCAGCTCACGACTAGCGGGGGGGGCAGATACGCAGTATTTT	CASSSRLAGGADTQYF
TRBD1	-	TRBJ2-2	TRBV6-5	TGTGCCAGCAGTTCCATGGACAGGGCGAACACCGGGGAGCTGTTTTTT	CASSSMDRANTGELFF
TRBD1	-	TRBJ1-3	TRBV12-5	TGTGCTAGTGGTTTGGTACAACCGGGACAGGGGATGGCTGGAAACACCATATATTTT	CASGLVQPGQGMAGNTIYF
-	-	TRBJ1-1	TRBV9	TGTGCCAGCAACCGGGGTAACATGAACACTGAAGCTTTCTTT	CASNRGNMNTEAFF
-	-	TRBJ1-1	TRBV5-4	TGTGCCAGCAGCTTTGGGGCAGCCGGTGGGGCTTTCTTT	CASSFGAAGGAFF
-	-	TRBJ2-2	TRBV12-3/TRBV12-4	TGTGCCAGCAGCCAGATGACCGGGGAGCTGTTTTTT	CASSQMTGELFF
-	once	TRBJ2-5	TRBV4-1	TGCGCCAGCAGCCAAGTCTCGGGAAAGACCCAGTACTTC	CASSQVSGKTQYF
-	-	TRBJ1-6	TRBV5-1	TGCGCCAGCAGCTTGGACGGGAATGGAGTTTCACCCCTCCACTTT	CASSLDGNGVSPLHF
-	-	TRBJ1-2	TRBV7-9	TGTGCCAGCAGCTTAGAGTCTCCAGGGATTTGGTATGGCTACACCTTC	CASSLESPGIWYGYTF
TRBD2	-	TRBJ2-1	TRBV24-1	TGTGCCACCATGGGGGGGGTTTACAATGAGCAGTTCTTC	CATMGGVYNEQFF
TRBD1	-	TRBJ1-1	TRBV24-1	TGTGCCACCCTCTCAGGACAGGCGACGGATGCTTTCTTT	CATLSGQATDAFF
-	-	TRBJ2-6	TRBV6-1	TGTGCCAGCAGTGAACCCGGGGGTACCGGGGCCAACGTCCTGACTTTC	CASSEPGGTGANVLTF
-	-	TRBJ1-5	TRBV9	TGTGCCAGCAGCGTAGGTTTCGGGCCCCAGCATTTT	CASSVGFGPQHF
-	-	TRBJ2-1	TRBV7-2	TGTGCCAGCAGCTTCATAACAGTAGGCTATGAGCAGTTCTTC	CASSFITVGYEQFF
-	once	TRBJ1-4	TRBV6-6	TGTGCCAGCAGGTACACGGGGACTAATGAAAAACTGTTTTTT	CASRYTGTNEKLFF
TRBD2	-	TRBJ2-1	TRBV19	TGTGCCAGTATGGTGTCTAGCGGGGGTGTTGAGCAGTTCTTC	CASMVSSGGVEQFF
-	-	TRBJ2-2	TRBV5-6	TGTGCCAGCAGCTTGGCCCAATGGGCCGCGAACACCGGGGAGCTGTTTTTT	CASSLAQWAANTGELFF
-	-	TRBJ1-2	TRBV2	TGTGCCAGCAGGGATCCAGGGTTAGGCTACACCTTC	CASRDPGLGYTF
TRBD1	few	TRBJ1-2	TRBV19	TGTGCCAGTAGTATACAAATACAGGGGGCGGATGGCTACACCTTC	CASSIQIQGADGYTF
-	-	TRBJ1-1	TRBV5-1	TGCGCCAGCAGCTTTTTAACAAGGAACACTGAAGCTTTCTTT	CASSFLTRNTEAFF
-	few	TRBJ1-3	TRBV6-5	TGTGCCAGCAGTATGGACAGCACTGCTGGAAACACCATATATTTT	CASSMDSTAGNTIYF
TRBD1	-	TRBJ1-2	TRBV12-5	TGTGCTAGTGGTTTCACAGAGGGGACAGGGTCCGATGGCTACACCTTC	CASGFTEGTGSDGYTF
-	-	TRBJ1-2	TRBV19	TGTGCCAGTAGTGTACCCGGGGGGCGCCTCGACTATGGCTACACCTTC	CASSVPGGRLDYGYTF
TRBD2	-	TRBJ2-6	TRBV6-4	TGTGCCAGCAGTGACGGGACTAGCGGCTCTGGGGCCAACGTCCTGACTTTC	CASSDGTSGSGANVLTF
-	-	TRBJ2-3	TRBV3-1/TRBV3-2	TGTGCCAGCAGCCAACTAGACGGAGATACGCAGTATTTT	CASSQLDGDTQYF
-	-	TRBJ2-3	TRBV7-2	TGTGCCAGCAGCTTAGTACCGAGGGCTAGCACAGATACGCAGTATTTT	CASSLVPRASTDTQYF
TRBD2	-	TRBJ2-7	TRBV3-1/TRBV3-2	TGTGCCAGCAGCCAAGGGGGACTAGCATCATCCGAGCAGTACTTC	CASSQGGLASSEQYF
TRBD2	-	TRBJ2-1	TRBV5-1	TGCGCCACCCGGGGAGAACTAGCGGGGGGGCTTAGTGAGCAGTTCTTC	CATRGELAGGLSEQFF
-	-	TRBJ2-1	TRBV24-1	TGTGCCACCAGCCCCGGGACATCCTACAATGAGCAGTTCTTC	CATSPGTSYNEQFF
-	-	TRBJ1-1	TRBV10-3	TGTGCCATCACTCGACAGAAAAACACTGAAGCTTTCTTT	CAITRQKNTEAFF
TRBD1	-	TRBJ1-2	TRBV7-2	TGTGCCAGCAGCCCCCAGACAGGGACCTATGGCTACACCTTC	CASSPQTGTYGYTF
-	-	TRBJ2-3	TRBV5-4	TGTGCCAGCAGCTTGAGGCTGGGAGGAGATACGCAGTATTTT	CASSLRLGGDTQYF
-	-	TRBJ2-7	TRBV19	TGTGCCAGTAGTATACAGGGTATCAACGAGCAGTACTTC	CASSIQGINEQYF
TRBD1	-	TRBJ2-5	TRBV5-1	TGCGCCAGCAGCTTTTCTTCGGGACAGCAAGAGACCCAGTACTTC	CASSFSSGQQETQYF
-	-	TRBJ1-3	TRBV3-1/TRBV3-2	TGTGCCAGCAGCCCGACGCCAGGGCTGGGGGGAAACACCATATATTTT	CASSPTPGLGGNTIYF
-	-	TRBJ2-7	TRBV4-3	TGCGCCAGCAGCCAAGAATGGGCCCCACGCGAGCAGTACTTC	CASSQEWAPREQYF
TRBD1	-	TRBJ1-1	TRBV7-9	TGTGCCAGCATCCAGGGGGTGGGATTCAGACCCACTGAAGCTTTCTTT	CASIQGVGFRPTEAFF
-	-	TRBJ2-7	TRBV19	TGTGCCAGTAGTATGTCTGTGAGCTCCTACGAGCAGTACTTC	CASSMSVSSYEQYF
TRBD1	-	TRBJ1-2	TRBV6-4	TGTGCCAGCAGAGAGCCGGGACAGGGGGACTACACCTTC	CASREPGQGDYTF
-	-	TRBJ1-1	TRBV25-1	TGTGCCAGCAGTAACAGGAAACTGAACACTGAAGCTTTCTTT	CASSNRKLNTEAFF
-	-	TRBJ1-3	TRBV5-1	TGCGCCAGCGCCGCCGGGGTATCTGGAAACACCATATATTTT	CASAAGVSGNTIYF
-	once	TRBJ1-1	TRBV18	TGTGCCAGCTCACCAGGCACCTACACTGAAGCTTTCTTT	CASSPGTYTEAFF
-	-	TRBJ1-4	TRBV7-9	TGTGCCACGCAGGGGACGATCGAAAAACTGTTTTTT	CATQGTIEKLFF
TRBD1	-	TRBJ2-1	TRBV2	TGTGCCAGCAGGCGGGACAGGACAAACAATGAGCAGTTCTTC	CASRRDRTNNEQFF
-	-	TRBJ1-5	TRBV18	TGTGCCAGCTCACCCGACAGTAGCAATCAGCCCCAGCATTTT	CASSPDSSNQPQHF
-	-	TRBJ1-3	TRBV28	TGTGCCAGCAGTTTCTATTTCACGGAGCGGGACACCATATATTTT	CASSFYFTERDTIYF
-	-	TRBJ1-3	TRBV7-9	TGTGCCAGCAGCGGCAGCTCTGGAAACACCATATATTTT	CASSGSSGNTIYF
-	-	TRBJ2-1	TRBV19	TGTGCCAGTATTTCCTTAGGGGAGGCAAATCATGAGCAGTTCTTC	CASISLGEANHEQFF
TRBD1	-	TRBJ1-6	TRBV2	TGTGCCAGCAGTGAGGCCAGGGGGTCCTATAATTCACCCCTCCACTTT	CASSEARGSYNSPLHF
TRBD2	-	TRBJ2-5	TRBV7-6	TGTGCCAGCAGCCCGACGGGGGGGGGTTTTGGGACCCAGTACTTC	CASSPTGGGFGTQYF
TRBD1	-	TRBJ1-2	TRBV2	TGTGCCAGCAGTGGAGGACAGGGCTATGGCTACACCTTC	CASSGGQGYGYTF